Here is one TCR beta chain with its context. Its antigen is as yet unknown. CDR3 size: 15 residues. Germline lookup yields CDR1 LGHNA and CDR2 YNFKEQ. Trimming removed 0 bases from V and 3 bases from J, with 11 bases in between. The data were obtained in a study of T cell responses to AZD1222 COVID-19 vaccine. Study findings and constraints: The study identified only a handful of AZD1222 recipients as seropositive at baseline. No repertoire was sampled before or during the peak T cell response, only after it.

Clones were sequenced by immunoSEQ multiplex PCR, and TCRdb holds only the in-frame ones, with some missing. The sample records 140,000 to 150,000 clones, 82% being singletons. The sequencing used peripheral blood, collected on day 0 of MenACWY control vaccination. The chain uses TRBV4-2 and TRBJ1-2, with D perhaps TRBD1 (5 bases). The sequence derives from an adult in good health. Here the CDR3 reads CASSQDMGDYYGYTF. CDR3 nucleotide sequence: TGTGCCAGCAGCCAAGATATGGGGGACTACTATGGCTACACCTTC.